The T cell receptor beta chain under discussion was sequenced for a study of shared clonotypes between healthy human individuals. Using immunoSEQ multiplex PCR, the repertoire was profiled, and TCRdb retains in-frame clones only, with some absent. The data contain around 980,000 clones, around 78% of them seen just once; the ten biggest clones take up around 0.61%. In regard to this clone: Its target is unknown.

Broader study findings: Sorted-subset sequencing, rarefaction showed, was incomplete despite large depth.

The receptor comes from a young man in good health. Some clones in this sample may be carry-over from other donors' samples. Sequenced input: memory CD4+ T cells from PBMCs. The subset is: CD45RA-negative fraction.

The CDR3 sequence: CASSSRGLNQPQHF. Here the CDR3 DNA reads TGTGCCAGCAGCTCTCGGGGGCTCAATCAGCCCCAGCATTTT. The chain is built from TRBV7-2 and TRBJ1-5; TRBD1 is a possible D gene (6 bases). The CDR3 sequence is 14 residues long. Germline CDR1 reads SGHTA; CDR2 reads FQGNSA. Trimming removed 4 bases at V and 3 bases at J, with 10 bases between.